The 23 T cell receptor beta chains presented below share a single source sample, sequenced in a study of blood T cell repertoires in COVID-19. TCRdb's copy holds only in-frame clones and misses some; the assay was immunoSEQ multiplex PCR. The sample yields some 99,000 clones, 84% seen once. The sample taken for sequencing was peripheral blood. These receptors were collected from a woman between 50 and 59 years old with acute or convalescent COVID-19.

V and J are TRBV7-9 and TRBJ2-5; 8 bases fit TRBD2. V lost 11 bases, J lost 5 bases, and 13 bases stayed unmatched. Germline V gene data show CDR1 as SEHNR and CDR2 as FQNEAQ (reference sequence). The CDR3 extends over 14 amino acids. CDR3: CAGQPGGPGETQYF. The CDR3 DNA is TGTGCCGGGCAGCCGGGGGGGCCCGGGGAGACCCAGTACTTC.

V is TRBV5-1 and J is TRBJ1-4, with 9 bases identical to TRBD1. Germline CDR1 SGHRS, CDR2 YFSETQ. V was pared by 4 bases and J by 4 bases, with 8 bases of the junction left unmatched. The length of the CDR3 is 16 residues. CDR3 in amino acids: CASSPGWDRDNEKLFF. CDR3 bases: TGCGCCAGCAGCCCTGGCTGGGACAGGGATAATGAAAAACTGTTTTTT. The full variable domain, rest sourced from reference TRBV5-1 and TRBJ1-4, is KAGVTQTPRYLIKTRGQQVTLSCSPISGHRSVSWYQQTPGQGLQFLFEYFSETQRNKGNFPGRFSGRQFSNSRSEMNVSTLELGDSALYLCASSPGWDRDNEKLFFGSGTQLSVL.

The V gene is TRBV6-5, the J gene TRBJ2-7; maybe TRBD1 (6 bases). Germline V CDR1 and CDR2: MNHEY, SVGAGI. CDR3 length: 15 amino acids. The V end lost 5 bases, the J end lost 4 bases, and 18 bases lay between the germline ends. CDR3 nucleotides: TGTGCCAGCAGTCCGGGGACATCCCAGCGGTACGAGCAGTACTTC. Encoded protein: CASSPGTSQRYEQYF.

The chain uses TRBV3-1 (or the pseudogene TRBV3-2) and TRBJ1-1, with D maybe TRBD1 (5 bases). The CDR3 is 16 amino acids. From germline, CDR1 is LGHDT and CDR2 YNNKEL (reference sequence). V lost 0 bases, J lost 3 bases, and 14 bases lay in between. CDR3 DNA sequence: TGTGCCAGCAGCCAAGATTTAGCAGGGAAGTACACTGAAGCTTTCTTT. It encodes CASSQDLAGKYTEAFF.

This rearrangement joins TRBV11-2 to TRBJ1-1; D is unclear. The CDR3 has 14 amino acids. Trimming left V 3 bases short and J 0 bases short, with 8 bases between. CDR1 is SGHAT, CDR2 FQNNGV, per germline. DNA of the CDR3: TGTGCCAGCAGCTTGGGCTACATGAACACTGAAGCTTTCTTT. The encoded protein is CASSLGYMNTEAFF.

The CDR3 sequence: CASSLARTGLTEAFF. The CDR3 nucleotides are TGCGCCAGCAGCTTGGCTAGGACAGGGCTGACTGAAGCTTTCTTT. The J gene is TRBJ1-1, the V gene TRBV5-1, with 8 positions matching TRBD1. V gave up 0 bases and J gave up 5 bases; unmatched junction bases: 6. The CDR3 totals 15 residues. Germline CDR1 reads SGHRS; CDR2 reads YFSETQ.

The chain links TRBV28 to TRBJ1-4, with TRBD1 identical over 7 bases. Germline V gene lookup returns CDR1 MDHEN and CDR2 SYDVKM. The CDR3 sequence is 13 residues long. Trimming took 8 bases from V and 8 from J; bases not matched to a gene: 8. Written as DNA, the CDR3 is TGTGCCAGCCGAGGGGGCCTCGGGGAAAAACTGTTTTTT. Its translation is CASRGGLGEKLFF.

The V and J genes are TRBV7-8 and TRBJ2-7, with D possibly matching TRBD1 (6 bases). Trimming left V 5 bases short and J 12 bases short, with 14 bases between. The CDR3 extends over 11 amino acids. The germline V gene encodes CDR1 SGHVS and CDR2 FQNEAQ. CDR3 nucleotides: TGTGCCAGCAGCGTCCGGGACAAGGGGTACTTC. This codes for CASSVRDKGYF.

The rearrangement joins TRBV27 to TRBJ2-2; D gene unclear. The germline CDR1 and CDR2 sequences are MNHEY and SMNVEV (reference sequence). V was clipped by 0 bases and J by 4 bases, with 6 bases between them. The CDR3 spans 14 residues. In DNA form, the CDR3 reads TGTGCCAGCAGTTTATCCAGATCCACCGGGGAGCTGTTTTTT. Protein product: CASSLSRSTGELFF.

This clone was seen only once. This rearrangement joins TRBV2 to TRBJ2-7, with a weak D call TRBD1 (5 bases). The CDR3 length is 13 residues. The V and J ends lost 6 bases and 2 bases respectively, with 11 bases between them. Germline CDR1 reads SNHLY; CDR2 reads FYNNEI. This CDR3 reads CASRTGATYEQYF. The CDR3 coding sequence is TGTGCCAGCAGAACAGGAGCCACCTACGAGCAGTACTTC.

The chain employs TRBV5-1 and TRBJ2-3; 9 bases fit TRBD1. The germline V gene encodes CDR1 SGHRS and CDR2 YFSETQ. Trimming cost V 4 bases and J 1 base; bases outside gene matches: 4. This CDR3 has 15 residues. CDR3 coding DNA: TGCGCCAGCAGCGACGACAGGGGGGGCACAGATACGCAGTATTTT. It yields the protein CASSDDRGGTDTQYF.

This chain connects TRBV10-1 to TRBJ1-1; no clear D gene. Germline CDR1 is WNHNN and CDR2 is SYGVQD (reference sequence). The CDR3 spans 13 residues. Trimming stripped 5 bases from V and 1 base from J, with 8 bases between. The CDR3 region is CASSSAGNTEAFF. The CDR3 nucleotides read TGCGCCAGCAGTTCCGCGGGGAACACTGAAGCTTTCTTT.

This chain joins TRBV6-5 and TRBJ1-2; perhaps TRBD1 as D (5 bases). The V end lost 7 bases, the J end lost 4 bases, and 10 bases lay between the germline ends. Germline CDR1 MNHEY, CDR2 SVGAGI. The CDR3 runs to 12 residues. CDR3 region: CASNLRGYGYTF. The CDR3 DNA reads as TGTGCCAGCAACCTAAGGGGCTATGGCTACACCTTC.

CDR3 in DNA: TGCGCCAGCAGCTTGGCCGGGACAGGGGAAGAGACCCAGTACTTC. It specifies CASSLAGTGEETQYF. The chain combines TRBV5-1 with TRBJ2-5; TRBD1 matches at 10 bases. CDR1 is SGHRS, CDR2 YFSETQ, per germline. This CDR3 has 15 residues. V shed 0 bases, J shed 3 bases, and the junction held 2 bases outside the gene matches.

The chain employs TRBV3-1 (or the pseudogene TRBV3-2) and TRBJ2-5; TRBD2 is a possible D gene (6 bases). V shed 6 bases and J shed 1 base, with 21 bases lying between them. Germline CDR1 is LGHDT and CDR2 is YNNKEL (reference sequence). The length of the CDR3 is 17 residues. This CDR3 is CASSPVGGSPFQETQYF. CDR3 DNA: TGTGCCAGCAGTCCAGTGGGGGGTAGCCCTTTCCAAGAGACCCAGTACTTC.

This chain uses TRBV7-2 with TRBJ1-2, with TRBD1 as a possible D gene (5 bases). CDR3 length: 13 residues. Germline V gene lookup returns CDR1 SGHTA and CDR2 FQGNSA. Trimming left V 4 bases short and J 6 bases short, with 12 bases between. CDR3 sequence reads: CASSSYTGDGYTF. The CDR3 bases are TGTGCCAGCAGCTCCTACACGGGGGATGGCTACACCTTC.

The chain uses TRBV5-1 and TRBJ2-2; 8 bases fit TRBD1. CDR1 is SGHRS and CDR2 is YFSETQ in the germline V gene. The J segment lost 6 bases and the V segment lost 4 bases, leaving 8 bases of the junction unmatched. This CDR3 spans 15 amino acids. CDR3 sequence reads: CASSPTTGEAGELFF. CDR3 DNA sequence: TGCGCCAGCAGCCCTACGACAGGGGAGGCCGGGGAGCTGTTTTTT.

This clone was seen just once. The V call is TRBV3-1 (or the pseudogene TRBV3-2), the J call TRBJ1-1, with 10 bases lining up with TRBD1. Losses at the gene ends were 1 base for V and 11 bases for J; bases not matched to a gene: 7. This CDR3 has 14 amino acids. Germline V lookup: CDR1 LGHDT, CDR2 YNNKEL (reference sequence). CDR3 sequence reads: CASSQGGTGVYAFF. The DNA for the CDR3 is TGTGCCAGCAGCCAAGGGGGGACAGGGGTGTATGCTTTCTTT.

This clone has a handful of counts. This sequence joins TRBV5-1 and TRBJ2-3; D call uncertain. The CDR3 contains 16 residues. The V end was cut by 5 bases, the J end by 1 base, with 17 bases between. Germline CDR1 and CDR2: SGHRS and YFSETQ. Here the CDR3 reads CASSSSLSSGTDTQYF. The CDR3, as DNA: TGCGCCAGCAGTTCCTCCCTTTCGTCTGGCACAGATACGCAGTATTTT. The full variable domain, rest sourced from reference TRBV5-1 and TRBJ2-3, is KAGVTQTPRYLIKTRGQQVTLSCSPISGHRSVSWYQQTPGQGLQFLFEYFSETQRNKGNFPGRFSGRQFSNSRSEMNVSTLELGDSALYLCASSSSLSSGTDTQYFGPGTRLTVL.

The rearrangement uses TRBV6-7 and TRBJ2-5; tentatively, D is TRBD2 (5 bases). TRBV6-7 is filed as an ORF, its function uncertain. The V and J ends lost 0 bases and 0 bases respectively, with 20 bases between them. The CDR3 loop spans 19 amino acids. CDR3 in DNA: TGTGCCAGCAGTTACTCACCTTTGGACTCTTCTCTGTACCAAGAGACCCAGTACTTC. Protein product: CASSYSPLDSSLYQETQYF.

J is TRBJ1-1 and V is TRBV5-1; TRBD1 is a possible D gene (5 bases). The germline V and J ends were trimmed by 4 bases and 1 base, with 14 bases remaining between them. Per germline, CDR1 SGHRS and CDR2 YFSETQ. This CDR3 comprises 15 residues. CDR3: CASSQTVGQNTEAFF. CDR3 bases: TGCGCCAGCAGCCAAACGGTCGGACAGAACACTGAAGCTTTCTTT. The variable domain in full, completed from reference TRBV5-1 and TRBJ1-1, reads KAGVTQTPRYLIKTRGQQVTLSCSPISGHRSVSWYQQTPGQGLQFLFEYFSETQRNKGNFPGRFSGRQFSNSRSEMNVSTLELGDSALYLCASSQTVGQNTEAFFGQGTRLTVV.

The table lists this clone with a count of one. The chain combines TRBV21-1 with TRBJ1-2; the table's D call TRBD1 went unverified against the DNA. TRBV21-1 constitutes a pseudogene. The CDR3 runs 15 residues. The CDR3 nucleotides are TGTGCCAGCACCAAAGGGCCAGGTTTAGGAAATGGCTACACCTTC. Translated, it gives CASTKGPGLGNGYTF.

This chain connects TRBV3-1 (or the pseudogene TRBV3-2) to TRBJ2-4, with 7 bases that match TRBD2. The CDR3 is made up of 14 amino acids. Losses at the gene ends were 5 bases for V and 2 bases for J; bases not matched to a gene: 3. Per germline, CDR1 LGHDT and CDR2 YNNKEL (reference sequence). The CDR3 nucleotides read TGTGCCAGCAGCAGCGGGGAGACCAAAAACATTCAGTACTTC. Translating it yields CASSSGETKNIQYF.